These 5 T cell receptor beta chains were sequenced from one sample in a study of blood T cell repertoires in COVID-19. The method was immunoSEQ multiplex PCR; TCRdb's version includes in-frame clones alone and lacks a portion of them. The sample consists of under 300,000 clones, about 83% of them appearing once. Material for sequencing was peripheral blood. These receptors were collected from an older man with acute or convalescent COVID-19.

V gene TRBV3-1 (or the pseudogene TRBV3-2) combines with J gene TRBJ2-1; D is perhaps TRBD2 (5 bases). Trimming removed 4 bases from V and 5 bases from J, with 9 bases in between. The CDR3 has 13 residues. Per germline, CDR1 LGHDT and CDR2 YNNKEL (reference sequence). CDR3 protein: CASSPHGDNEQFF. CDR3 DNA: TGTGCCAGCAGCCCGCACGGGGACAATGAGCAGTTCTTC.

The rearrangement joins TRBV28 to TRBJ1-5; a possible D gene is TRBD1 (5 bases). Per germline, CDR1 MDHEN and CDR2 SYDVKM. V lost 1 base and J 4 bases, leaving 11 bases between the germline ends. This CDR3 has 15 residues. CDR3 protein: CASSLSGLANQPQHF. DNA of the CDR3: TGTGCCAGCAGTTTATCAGGGCTGGCGAATCAGCCCCAGCATTTT.

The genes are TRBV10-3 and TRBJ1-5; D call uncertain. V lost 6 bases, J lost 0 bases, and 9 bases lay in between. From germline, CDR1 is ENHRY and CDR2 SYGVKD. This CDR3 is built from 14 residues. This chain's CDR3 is CAISLDGSNQPQHF. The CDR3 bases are TGTGCCATCAGCCTAGACGGTAGCAATCAGCCCCAGCATTTT.

The CDR3 sequence: CASSLEGTTNEKLFF. DNA for the CDR3: TGCGCCAGCAGCCTCGAGGGTACAACTAATGAAAAACTGTTTTTT. The gene calls are TRBV4-1 and TRBJ1-4; D uncertain. V dropped 4 bases and J dropped 0 bases, with 9 bases sitting between them. The CDR3 sequence is 15 residues long. Germline V gene lookup returns CDR1 MGHRA and CDR2 YSYEKL.

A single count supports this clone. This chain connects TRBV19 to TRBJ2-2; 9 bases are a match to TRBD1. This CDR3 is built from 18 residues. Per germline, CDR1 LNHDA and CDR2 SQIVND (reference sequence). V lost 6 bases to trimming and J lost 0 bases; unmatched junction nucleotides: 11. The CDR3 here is CASRVGTGGEANTGELFF. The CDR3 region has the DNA TGTGCCAGTAGAGTCGGAACAGGGGGCGAAGCGAACACCGGGGAGCTGTTTTTT.